The 25 T cell receptor beta chains below all came from one sample that was sequenced in a study of response to subunit inactivated influenza vaccine. From the RT-PCR reads, TCRdb called clonotypes with MiXCR, one entry per CDR3 protein. The table has roughly 760,000 distinct CDR3 sequences, 21% seen once; the top ten hold around 9.6%. Source: PBMCs from blood, taken more than 4 days after vaccination. Receptor source: a man aged 45-65 years who received an inactivated influenza vaccine.

This clonotype appeared a few times. CDR3 nucleotides: TGTGCCAGTGGACAGGGCGGGGAGACCCAGTACTTC. Its translation: CASGQGGETQYF. The J gene is TRBJ2-5, the V gene TRBV10-3, with TRBD1 matching 8 bases. The germline V gene has CDR1 ENHRY and CDR2 SYGVKD. Trimming cost V 10 bases and J 5 bases; bases outside gene matches: 6. The length of the CDR3 is 12 residues.

The chain combines TRBV5-1 with TRBJ2-2, with D possibly matching TRBD1 (5 bases). The length of the CDR3 is 16 residues. V lost 1 base and J 1 base, leaving 11 bases between the germline ends. CDR1 is SGHRS, CDR2 YFSETQ, per germline. The CDR3 region is CASSLLLTENTGELFF. In nucleotides, the CDR3 is TGCGCCAGCAGCTTGCTTTTGACAGAGAACACCGGGGAGCTGTTTTTT.

The V gene is TRBV14, the J gene TRBJ1-4, with 8 positions matching TRBD1. The CDR3 consists of 15 residues. The V segment lost 3 bases and the J segment 10 bases; nucleotides outside the gene matches: 10. From germline, CDR1 is SGHDN and CDR2 FVKESK. The DNA of the CDR3 is TGTGCCAGCAGCCACTTGGACAGGGCAATAGGAAAACTGTTTTTT. This gives the protein CASSHLDRAIGKLFF.

The CDR3 coding sequence is TGTGCCAGCAGCTCCCGGGGGGGCGATGGCGGTGAGCAGTTCTTC. Translated: CASSSRGGDGGEQFF. V usage is TRBV7-9 and J usage is TRBJ2-1, with 8 nucleotides matching TRBD2. Trimming removed 4 bases from V and 9 bases from J; junction bases left unmatched: 11. Looked up from germline, CDR1 is SEHNR and CDR2 is FQNEAQ (reference sequence). The length of the CDR3 is 15 residues.

V and J are TRBV20-1 and TRBJ2-5; tentatively, D is TRBD1 (6 bases). Germline CDR1 and CDR2: DFQATT and SNEGSKA (reference sequence). The CDR3 totals 15 residues. Trimming shortened V by 1 base and J by 3 bases, and 15 bases separated the two germline ends. The CDR3 reads CSARGLGGQEETQYF. The CDR3 region has the DNA TGCAGTGCTAGAGGGTTAGGGGGTCAAGAAGAGACCCAGTACTTC.

The V call is TRBV7-2, the J call TRBJ1-6; unclear D gene. The V end was cut by 5 bases, the J end by 7 bases, with 12 bases between. This CDR3 spans 14 amino acids. Germline V gene data show CDR1 as SGHTA and CDR2 as FQGNSA. Here the CDR3 reads CASSRFRSNSPLHF. The CDR3 coding sequence is TGTGCCAGCAGCCGGTTCAGGTCCAATTCACCCCTCCACTTT.

This clonotype was picked up many times. The rearrangement uses TRBV29-1 and TRBJ2-1; D is possibly TRBD1 (6 bases). Trimming cost V 5 bases and J 6 bases, with 23 bases left between them. Germline V gives CDR1 SQVTM, CDR2 ANQGSEA. This CDR3 contains 16 residues. CDR3 nucleotide sequence: TGCAGCGTTCAAACCCCCCTTCAGGGGCGCGGCAATGAGCAGTTCTTC. Encoded protein: CSVQTPLQGRGNEQFF.

The V call is TRBV20-1, the J call TRBJ2-1; a possible D gene is TRBD1 (5 bases). Trimming left V 5 bases short and J 7 bases short, with 9 bases between. The CDR3 extends over 11 amino acids. Germline CDR1 DFQATT, CDR2 SNEGSKA (reference sequence). CDR3 sequence reads: CSAYQGNEQFF. The CDR3 coding sequence is TGCAGTGCTTACCAGGGAAATGAGCAGTTCTTC.

This clonotype was observed a single time. The chain joins TRBV20-1 to TRBJ2-5; 14 positions match TRBD2. The V gene end was trimmed by 5 bases and the J gene end by 1 base; junction bases not matched to a gene: 6. Germline V lookup: CDR1 DFQATT, CDR2 SNEGSKA (reference sequence). The length of the CDR3 is 16 residues. The chain's CDR3 is CSAPGLAGGLQETQYF. CDR3 nucleotide sequence: TGCAGTGCTCCAGGACTAGCGGGGGGACTCCAAGAGACCCAGTACTTC.

V and J are TRBV5-5 and TRBJ2-5; TRBD1 is a possible D gene (6 bases). CDR1 and CDR2 (germline): SGHKS, YYEKEE (reference sequence). This CDR3 has 15 residues. V lost 4 bases to trimming and J lost 4 bases, with 17 bases between them. The CDR3 nucleotides are TGTGCCAGCAGCCAAGGACAGCCCCCTCCAGAGACCCAGTACTTC. Translated, it gives CASSQGQPPPETQYF.

The chain uses TRBV5-1 and TRBJ2-7; 8 nucleotides match TRBD2. The J segment lost 6 bases and the V segment lost 0 bases, leaving 8 bases of the junction unmatched. This CDR3 is built from 15 residues. The germline V gene has CDR1 SGHRS and CDR2 YFSETQ. This chain's CDR3 is CASSLGPGRASEQYF. For the CDR3, the DNA is TGCGCCAGCAGCTTGGGGCCCGGGAGGGCCTCCGAGCAGTACTTC.

This chain joins TRBV10-3 and TRBJ2-7; D not certain. Trimming removed 0 bases from V and 0 bases from J, with 12 bases in between. CDR1 ENHRY and CDR2 SYGVKD come from the germline V gene. This CDR3 region has 16 residues. The CDR3 sequence is CAISESGLPRSYEQYF. DNA of the CDR3: TGTGCCATCAGTGAGTCGGGCCTACCCCGCTCCTACGAGCAGTACTTC.

The gene calls are TRBV28 and TRBJ2-2, with D perhaps matching TRBD1 (6 bases). The CDR3 sequence is 13 residues long. Between the trimmed V and J ends, which lost 8 bases and 4 bases, there was a span of 11 bases. Germline V gene data show CDR1 as MDHEN and CDR2 as SYDVKM. DNA for the CDR3: TGTGCCAGCTCTCAGGGGATCACCGGGGAGCTGTTTTTT. Residues: CASSQGITGELFF.

The rearrangement joins TRBV7-8 to TRBJ1-1, with 7 bases fitting TRBD1. Germline loops: CDR1 SGHVS, CDR2 FQNEAQ. Trimming cost V 2 bases and J 5 bases; bases outside gene matches: 8. CDR3 length equals 15 residues. CDR3 DNA: TGTGCCAGCAGCTTAAGGGAGGGGGCTCGGACTGAAGCTTTCTTT. It encodes CASSLREGARTEAFF.

V is TRBV4-3 and J is TRBJ2-3; 7 bases are a match to TRBD2. Germline trimming cut 1 base from V and 6 bases from J; bases unmatched to any gene: 10. The CDR3 contains 16 residues. The germline V gene encodes CDR1 LGHNA and CDR2 YSLEER. CDR3 sequence: CASSQVASGAGDTQYF. DNA for the CDR3: TGCGCCAGCAGCCAAGTGGCTAGCGGAGCGGGGGATACGCAGTATTTT.

This sequence joins TRBV10-3 and TRBJ2-7; D may be TRBD2 (5 bases). CDR3 size: 12 residues. Germline CDR1 reads ENHRY; CDR2 reads SYGVKD. V shed 8 bases and J shed 3 bases, with 11 bases lying between them. CDR3 amino acids: CAIAGGDYEQYF. CDR3 in DNA: TGTGCCATCGCGGGTGGGGACTACGAGCAGTACTTC.

The chain combines TRBV28 with TRBJ2-1; TRBD2 matches at 12 bases. In germline, CDR1 is MDHEN, CDR2 SYDVKM. V gave up 6 bases and J gave up 0 bases; unmatched junction bases: 3. The CDR3 loop spans 16 amino acids. CDR3 loop: CASRSLAGGSYNEQFF. The CDR3 DNA reads TGTGCCAGCAGGTCACTAGCGGGAGGCTCCTACAATGAGCAGTTCTTC.

V gene TRBV11-3 combines with J gene TRBJ2-1, with 9 bases fitting TRBD2. The CDR3 length is 15 residues. Germline V CDR1 and CDR2: SGHNT, YENEEA. Trimming took 5 bases from V and 4 from J; bases not matched to a gene: 6. CDR3 sequence (DNA): TGTGCCAGCAGCCCTGCGGGGGGGGAATACAATGAGCAGTTCTTC. It translates to CASSPAGGEYNEQFF.

V usage is TRBV5-1 and J usage is TRBJ2-1, with a possible D match to TRBD2 (5 bases). The CDR3 extends over 16 amino acids. Germline V gene sequence: CDR1 SGHRS, CDR2 YFSETQ. V lost 0 bases and J 7 bases, leaving 17 bases between the germline ends. CDR3 sequence: CASSLDVAPMGNEQFF. DNA for the CDR3: TGCGCCAGCAGCTTGGACGTAGCGCCTATGGGGAATGAGCAGTTCTTC.

This clonotype was detected many times. The limits of the CDR3 on the DNA are not certain, so only TCRdb's listed CDR3 is given. The rearrangement joins TRBV5-4 to TRBJ1-6; whether TRBD1, the table's D call, matches the DNA was not checked. From germline, CDR1 is SGHNT and CDR2 YYREEE (reference sequence). The CDR3 numbers 18 amino acids, ends counted. The CDR3 sequence is CASSFRGRGSSYNSPLHF.

This clonotype was recorded a few times. The chain uses TRBV20-1 and TRBJ2-5; 9 bases line up with TRBD2. Germline V gene data show CDR1 as DFQATT and CDR2 as SNEGSKA (reference sequence). Trimming removed 6 bases from V and 4 bases from J; junction bases left unmatched: 6. The CDR3 contains 13 residues. CDR3 DNA: TGCAGTGCAGCGCTGACTAGCGGAGAGACCCAGTACTTC. Residues: CSAALTSGETQYF.

The V call is TRBV10-3, the J call TRBJ2-3; weak D call: TRBD2 (6 bases). Germline CDR1 and CDR2: ENHRY and SYGVKD. The V end was cut by 2 bases, the J end by 4 bases, with 13 bases between. The length of the CDR3 is 15 residues. This CDR3 reads CAISESGGASDTQYF. CDR3 bases: TGTGCCATCAGTGAGAGTGGCGGGGCGTCAGATACGCAGTATTTT.

The chain combines TRBV28 with TRBJ2-1; no clear D gene. The germline CDR1 and CDR2 sequences are MDHEN and SYDVKM. The CDR3 is 15 amino acids. Trimming pared 2 bases from V and 4 bases from J, leaving 12 bases between. The CDR3 region has the DNA TGTGCCAGCAGTTTACGAGCCAGGTATTACAATGAGCAGTTCTTC. Protein: CASSLRARYYNEQFF.

A few counts support this clonotype. The chain recombines TRBV29-1 with TRBJ2-7, with 8 bases aligning to TRBD1. The germline CDR1 and CDR2 sequences are SQVTM and ANQGSEA. The CDR3 totals 13 residues. V dropped 5 bases and J dropped 4; count of bases not matched to a gene: 7. This CDR3 is CSVKTGERYEQYF. CDR3 sequence (DNA): TGCAGCGTTAAGACAGGGGAAAGGTACGAGCAGTACTTC.

The genes are TRBV5-6 and TRBJ2-7; D perhaps matches TRBD2 (5 bases). Trimming cost V 2 bases and J 2 bases, with 11 bases left between them. This CDR3 is built from 14 residues. Per the germline V gene, CDR1 is SGHDT and CDR2 is YYEEEE. The CDR3 sequence is CASSFRTPPYEQYF. CDR3 in DNA: TGTGCCAGCAGCTTCCGGACTCCACCCTACGAGCAGTACTTC.